The present T cell receptor beta chain was sequenced within a study of blood T cell repertoires in COVID-19. Study processing details: Amplification of reference gene primers was used by the study to estimate nucleated cell counts. Libraries were prepared by immunoSEQ multiplex PCR; TCRdb keeps only in-frame clonotypes and omits some of them. V and J calls plus clone size are reproduced from that table; the DNA served to infer D and trimming. The data contain roughly 250,000 clones, roughly 89% of them singletons. Germline CDR1 reads SGDLS; CDR2 reads YYNGEE. Trimming shortened V by 0 bases and J by 2 bases, and 10 bases separated the two germline ends. The CDR3 has 15 amino acids.

The sample taken for sequencing was peripheral blood. This sequence originates from a woman between 40 and 55 years old who had recovered from COVID-19. The chain employs TRBV9 and TRBJ2-3; D might be TRBD2 (7 bases). CDR3 protein: CASSVAGGLTDTQYF. CDR3 bases: TGTGCCAGCAGCGTAGCGGGGGGCCTCACAGATACGCAGTATTTT. Full variable domain (outside the CDR3, taken from reference TRBV9 and TRBJ2-3): DSGVTQTPKHLITATGQRVTLRCSPRSGDLSVYWYQQSLDQGLQFLIQYYNGEERAKGNILERFSAQQFPDLHSELNLSSLELGDSALYFCASSVAGGLTDTQYFGPGTRLTVL.